The present T cell receptor (beta chain) was sequenced within a study of blood T cell repertoires in COVID-19. Study information: COVID-19 samples from acute and convalescent phases originated in the United States, Italy and Spain. Sample material is recorded as cDNA or gDNA derived from T cells, B-cell-depleted T cells, or PBMCs.

As handled by the study authors: How many nucleated cells were present was estimated from reference gene primer amplification. Profiling relied on immunoSEQ multiplex PCR, and the TCRdb table lists in-frame clones only, not all of them. That table furnishes V, J and clone size, whereas the DNA furnished D and trimming. The table has approximately 120,000 clones, about 77% seen once. The V gene's germline CDR1 is SGHVS and CDR2 FQNEAQ. The CDR3 covers 11 residues. V was pared by 5 bases and J by 13 bases, with 15 bases between. The TCR comes from a human donor in a cohort sampled during active COVID-19. The sample consisted of peripheral blood. The rearrangement uses TRBV7-8 and TRBJ2-7, with D possibly matching TRBD2 (6 bases). CDR3 DNA sequence: TGTGCCAGCAGCCATGGACTAAGCCCCTACTTC. Translated: CASSHGLSPYF. The full variable domain, with the rest looked up from reference TRBV7-8 and TRBJ2-7, is GAGVSQSPRYKVAKRGQDVALRCDPISGHVSLFWYQQALGQGPEFLTYFQNEAQLDKSGLPSDRFFAERPEGSVSTLKIQRTQQEDSAVYLCASSHGLSPYFGPGTRLTVT.